The 26 T cell receptor beta chains listed next were all sequenced from one sample in a study of identical twins. One entry per CDR3 protein, called by TCRdb with MiXCR from the 5' RACE reads. Here the sample spans about 190,000 distinct CDR3 sequences, approximately 15% being singletons. The same data also went into a second study, on T cells expressing NK-cell markers.

Sequencing was performed on CD8+ T cells sorted from blood. Receptor source: a young woman in good health.

V is TRBV29-1 and J is TRBJ1-1, with a possible D match to TRBD1 (5 bases). Germline CDR1 is SQVTM and CDR2 is ANQGSEA. Deletions cut 3 bases from V and 0 bases from J, with 14 bases between. The CDR3 runs to 15 residues. The CDR3 DNA is TGCAGCGTTGATAGGGACGTAAACTTGAACACTGAAGCTTTCTTT. Amino acids: CSVDRDVNLNTEAFF.

The V call is TRBV24-1, the J call TRBJ2-2; D not certain. This CDR3 has 12 residues. The germline V gene has CDR1 KGHDR and CDR2 SFDVKD. V was pared by 9 bases and J by 4 bases, with 8 bases between. CDR3 sequence: CATGGSTGELFF. The CDR3 DNA sequence: TGTGCCACCGGCGGATCCACCGGGGAGCTGTTTTTT.

J is TRBJ2-7 and V is TRBV29-1; D possibly corresponds to TRBD1 (6 bases). Germline loops: CDR1 SQVTM, CDR2 ANQGSEA. The CDR3 is 15 residues long. V lost 0 bases and J 2 bases, leaving 14 bases between the germline ends. In DNA form, the CDR3 reads TGCAGCGTTGAAGATCTTGACAGGCCCCCCTACGAGCAGTACTTC. Translating gives CSVEDLDRPPYEQYF.

The sample holds a few counts of this clonotype. The V call is TRBV4-3, the J call TRBJ1-2; D gene unclear. CDR1 and CDR2 (germline): LGHNA, YSLEER. The CDR3 covers 14 residues. Trimming removed 0 bases from V and 7 bases from J, with 12 bases in between. CDR3 region: CASSQDLGTSGYTF. In nucleotides, the CDR3 is TGCGCCAGCAGCCAAGATTTGGGCACCTCTGGCTACACCTTC.

The gene calls are TRBV12-3 or TRBV12-4 and TRBJ2-1, with D possibly being TRBD2 (6 bases). The ends were cut back, 7 bases at V and 10 bases at J, with 11 bases in the middle. This CDR3 is built from 11 residues. The CDR3 region has the DNA TGTGCCAGCACCACGGGGAGGGAGCAGTTCTTC. It yields the protein CASTTGREQFF.

With respect to this clonotype: This may arise from a read error, as a much more abundant clone is one base away. The CDR3 is CATSQNPGRHGELFF. DNA of the CDR3: TGTGCCACCAGCCAAAACCCAGGGAGGCACGGGGAGCTGTTTTTT. This chain uses TRBV3-1 with TRBJ2-2; TRBD2 is a possible D gene (6 bases). In germline, CDR1 is LGHDT, CDR2 YNNKEL (reference sequence). The CDR3 totals 15 residues.

This sequence joins TRBV9 and TRBJ1-2; 8 positions match TRBD1. This CDR3 is 14 amino acids long. Germline V gene data show CDR1 as SGDLS and CDR2 as YYNGEE. J gave up 4 bases and V 6 bases, and 8 bases lay outside the gene matches. CDR3 nucleotides: TGTGCCAGCACCTCAGGGGGCTATGGCTATGGCTACACCTTC. This gives the protein CASTSGGYGYGYTF.

V gene TRBV29-1 combines with J gene TRBJ2-7; 9 bases align to TRBD2. There are 13 residues in the CDR3. With 7 bases clipped from V and 0 bases from J, the junction kept 4 bases outside the gene matches. The germline CDR1 and CDR2 sequences are SQVTM and ANQGSEA. CDR3 bases: TGCAGCGGAAAACTAGCGGGCTCCTACGAGCAGTACTTC. As protein: CSGKLAGSYEQYF.

This clonotype appeared many times. DNA for the CDR3: TGTGCCAGCAGTTTTGCGGGACAGGGGCGGACGCCGCTTTCGGAAGCTTTCTTT. Its protein product is CASSFAGQGRTPLSEAFF. V usage is TRBV6-5 and J usage is TRBJ1-1; TRBD1 matches at 10 bases. Trimming at V came to 4 bases and at J to 8 bases, leaving 19 bases not matched to a gene. The CDR3 consists of 18 residues. Germline CDR1 is MNHEY and CDR2 is SVGAGI.

In DNA, the CDR3 is TGTGCCAGCAGCCATGGGAGTGGCTACGAGCAGTACTTC. As protein: CASSHGSGYEQYF. The chain has TRBV14 and TRBJ2-7, with TRBD2 as a possible D gene (5 bases). Trimming removed 3 bases at V and 3 bases at J, with 9 bases between. From germline, CDR1 is SGHDN and CDR2 FVKESK. The CDR3 extends over 13 amino acids.

This clonotype has just a few counts. The rearrangement joins TRBV9 to TRBJ2-1; D is undetermined. Per germline, CDR1 SGDLS and CDR2 YYNGEE. CDR3 length: 10 amino acids. The ends were cut back, 4 bases at V and 16 bases at J, with 12 bases in the middle. The CDR3 DNA is TGTGCCAGCAGCCCCTGGCCTACCTTCTTC. Encoded protein: CASSPWPTFF.

This clonotype was picked up a small number of times. The J gene is TRBJ1-1, the V gene TRBV6-1, with 8 bases fitting TRBD1. With V trimmed by 4 bases and J by 0 bases, 7 bases remained unmatched. The CDR3 extends over 16 amino acids. The germline gives CDR1 MNHNS, CDR2 SASEGT. CDR3 in amino acids: CASSVGTGSLNTEAFF. CDR3 sequence (DNA): TGTGCCAGCAGTGTAGGGACAGGTTCTTTGAACACTGAAGCTTTCTTT.

This rearrangement joins TRBV10-2 to TRBJ2-1; 8 bases map to TRBD2. The CDR3 is made up of 15 amino acids. Trimming cost V 3 bases and J 4 bases; bases outside gene matches: 5. In germline, CDR1 is WSHSY, CDR2 SAAADI. This CDR3 reads CASSEIAGPYNEQFF. The CDR3 DNA sequence: TGCGCCAGCAGTGAAATAGCGGGACCTTACAATGAGCAGTTCTTC.

The chain links TRBV25-1 to TRBJ1-1; no firm D call. CDR1 is MGHDK and CDR2 is SYGVNS in the germline V gene. This CDR3 is built from 13 residues. V lost 6 bases to trimming and J lost 3 bases, with 11 bases between them. CDR3 coding DNA: TGTGCCAGCAGGGCAATCGGTGACACTGAAGCTTTCTTT. Translation: CASRAIGDTEAFF.

In this sample, this clonotype turned up a few times. The V gene is TRBV11-2, the J gene TRBJ1-2, with D tentatively TRBD1 (6 bases). Trimming cost V 7 bases and J 6 bases, with 15 bases left between them. Germline-derived CDR1 and CDR2 are SGHAT and FQNNGV. There are 13 residues in the CDR3. Written as DNA, the CDR3 is TGTGCCAGCACCGAGACAGGATGGGATGGCTACACCTTC. This codes for CASTETGWDGYTF.

This chain links TRBV4-1 with TRBJ2-2; a possible D gene is TRBD1 (6 bases). Per the germline V gene, CDR1 is MGHRA and CDR2 is YSYEKL. The ends were cut back, 8 bases at V and 1 base at J, with 8 bases in the middle. The CDR3 has 13 amino acids. CDR3 amino acids: CASGGQNTGELFF. Here the CDR3 DNA reads TGCGCCAGCGGGGGACAGAACACCGGGGAGCTGTTTTTT.

The rearrangement uses TRBV12-3 or TRBV12-4 and TRBJ2-1; no clear D gene. CDR3 size: 11 residues. V was pared by 5 bases and J by 7 bases, with 6 bases between. CDR3 protein: CASSPPNEQFF. In DNA form, the CDR3 reads TGTGCCAGCAGTCCCCCTAATGAGCAGTTCTTC.

This rearrangement joins TRBV7-9 to TRBJ1-1; D call uncertain. V dropped 5 bases and J dropped 1 base, with 11 bases sitting between them. This CDR3 has 14 amino acids. CDR1 and CDR2 from the germline V gene are SEHNR and FQNEAQ (reference sequence). CDR3 sequence reads: CASSILASNTEAFF. The CDR3 coding sequence is TGTGCCAGCAGCATTCTGGCCTCGAACACTGAAGCTTTCTTT. Together with reference TRBV7-9 and TRBJ1-1, the CDR3 gives the full variable domain: DTGVSQNPRHKITKRGQNVTFRCDPISEHNRLYWYRQTLGQGPEFLTYFQNEAQLEKSRLLSDRFSAERPKGSFSTLEIQRTEQGDSAMYLCASSILASNTEAFFGQGTRLTVV.

This clonotype turned up a few times. V and J are TRBV7-9 and TRBJ2-1, with a tentative D call TRBD2 (5 bases). V gave up 9 bases and J gave up 4 bases, with 13 bases separating them. There are 13 residues in the CDR3. Per the germline V gene, CDR1 is SEHNR and CDR2 is FQNEAQ (reference sequence). CDR3 amino acids: CASTIRGYNEQFF. CDR3 DNA sequence: TGTGCCAGTACCATACGGGGATACAATGAGCAGTTCTTC.

The chain combines TRBV7-9 with TRBJ1-1; D gene uncertain. The CDR3 has 12 residues. Trimming took 5 bases from V and 4 from J, leaving 8 bases between them. Germline lookup yields CDR1 SEHNR and CDR2 FQNEAQ (reference sequence). CDR3 residues: CASSPHSTEAFF. In DNA, the CDR3 is TGTGCCAGCAGCCCACATTCCACTGAAGCTTTCTTT.

V usage is TRBV27 and J usage is TRBJ2-4, with a tentative D call TRBD1 (6 bases). Trimming took 3 bases from V and 1 from J, leaving 7 bases between them. Germline-derived CDR1 and CDR2 are MNHEY and SMNVEV (reference sequence). The CDR3 spans 14 residues. CDR3 in amino acids: CASSFQGAKNIQYF. DNA for the CDR3: TGTGCCAGCAGTTTTCAGGGGGCCAAAAACATTCAGTACTTC.

The chain joins TRBV7-8 to TRBJ1-2; D gene unclear. This CDR3 has 16 amino acids. Germline CDR1 reads SGHVS; CDR2 reads FQNEAQ. The V and J ends lost 3 bases and 6 bases respectively, with 20 bases between them. The CDR3 bases are TGTGCCAGCAGCTTCTCGAGGGAGGGTATAGGTGATGGCTACACCTTC. This sequence encodes CASSFSREGIGDGYTF.

This clonotype was recorded at least ten times. This chain uses TRBV10-3 with TRBJ1-2; no definite D call. V was trimmed by 9 bases and J by 6 bases, leaving 17 bases between them. Germline V gene data show CDR1 as ENHRY and CDR2 as SYGVKD. The CDR3 totals 13 residues. The CDR3 region is CAIKSEGTDGYTF. The CDR3 nucleotides are TGTGCCATAAAATCTGAGGGAACGGATGGCTACACCTTC.

This clonotype turned up a few times. The rearrangement joins TRBV27 to TRBJ2-7; 8 bases fit TRBD2. This CDR3 region has 14 residues. Unmatched junction bases numbered 9, after V lost 5 bases and J lost 6 bases. Germline values: CDR1 MNHEY, CDR2 SMNVEV (reference sequence). CDR3 in amino acids: CASSPGLGLSEQYF. CDR3 nucleotide sequence: TGTGCCAGCAGTCCGGGACTAGGTTTGAGCGAGCAGTACTTC.

The V and J genes are TRBV9 and TRBJ2-2, with D hard to call. The CDR3 sequence is 11 residues long. Germline CDR1 is SGDLS and CDR2 is YYNGEE. V gave up 1 base and J gave up 6 bases, with 1 base separating them. This CDR3 is CASSVPGELFF. The CDR3 region has the DNA TGTGCCAGCAGCGTACCCGGGGAGCTGTTTTTT. Together with reference TRBV9 and TRBJ2-2, the CDR3 gives the full variable domain: DSGVTQTPKHLITATGQRVTLRCSPRSGDLSVYWYQQSLDQGLQFLIQYYNGEERAKGNILERFSAQQFPDLHSELNLSSLELGDSALYFCASSVPGELFFGEGSRLTVL.

The chain recombines TRBV9 with TRBJ1-2; TRBD1 matches 7 bases. This CDR3 region has 15 residues. The ends lost 0 bases at V and 5 bases at J; junction bases unmatched: 7. Germline lookup yields CDR1 SGDLS and CDR2 YYNGEE. The CDR3 loop is CASSVGGQAEYGYTF. Here the CDR3 DNA reads TGTGCCAGCAGCGTAGGAGGACAGGCAGAGTATGGCTACACCTTC.